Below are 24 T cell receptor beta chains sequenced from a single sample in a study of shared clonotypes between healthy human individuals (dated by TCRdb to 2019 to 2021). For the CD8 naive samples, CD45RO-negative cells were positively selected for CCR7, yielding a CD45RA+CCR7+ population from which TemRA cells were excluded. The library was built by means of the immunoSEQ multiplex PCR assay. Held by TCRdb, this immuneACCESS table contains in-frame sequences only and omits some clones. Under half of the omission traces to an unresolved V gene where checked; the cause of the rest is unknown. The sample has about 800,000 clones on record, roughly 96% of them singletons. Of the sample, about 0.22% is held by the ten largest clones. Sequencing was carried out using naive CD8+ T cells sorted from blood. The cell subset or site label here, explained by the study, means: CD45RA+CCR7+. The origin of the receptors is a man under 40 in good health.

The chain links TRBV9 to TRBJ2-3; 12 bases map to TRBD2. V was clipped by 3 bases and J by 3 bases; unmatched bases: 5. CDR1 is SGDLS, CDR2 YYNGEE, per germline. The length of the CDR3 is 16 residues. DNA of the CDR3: TGTGCCAGCAGCGCTTCGACTAGCGGGAGAACAGATACGCAGTATTTT. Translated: CASSASTSGRTDTQYF.

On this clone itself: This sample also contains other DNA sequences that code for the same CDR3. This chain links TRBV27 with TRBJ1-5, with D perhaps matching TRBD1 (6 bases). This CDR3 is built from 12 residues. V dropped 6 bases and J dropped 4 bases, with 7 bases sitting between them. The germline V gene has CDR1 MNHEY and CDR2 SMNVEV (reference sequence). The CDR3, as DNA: TGTGCCAGCAGAAGGGGGAATCAGCCCCAGCATTTT. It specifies CASRRGNQPQHF.

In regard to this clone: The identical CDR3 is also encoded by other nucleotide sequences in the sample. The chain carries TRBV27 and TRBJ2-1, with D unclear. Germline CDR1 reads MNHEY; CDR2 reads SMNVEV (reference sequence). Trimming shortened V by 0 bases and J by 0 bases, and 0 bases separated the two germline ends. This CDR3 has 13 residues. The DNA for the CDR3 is TGTGCCAGCAGTTTATCCTCCTACAATGAGCAGTTCTTC. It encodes CASSLSSYNEQFF.

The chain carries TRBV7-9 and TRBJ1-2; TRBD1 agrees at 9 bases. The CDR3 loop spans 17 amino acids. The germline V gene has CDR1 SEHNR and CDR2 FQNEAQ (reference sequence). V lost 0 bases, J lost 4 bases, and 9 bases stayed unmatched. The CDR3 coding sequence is TGTGCCAGCAGCTTAGCGCGGGGACAGGGTAGCTCCTATGGCTACACCTTC. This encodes CASSLARGQGSSYGYTF.

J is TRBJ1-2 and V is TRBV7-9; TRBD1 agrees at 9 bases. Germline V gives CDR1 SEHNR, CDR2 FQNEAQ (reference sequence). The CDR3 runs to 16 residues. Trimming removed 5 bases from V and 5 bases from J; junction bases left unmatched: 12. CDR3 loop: CASSRSGQGREYGYTF. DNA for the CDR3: TGTGCCAGCAGCCGTTCTGGACAGGGGAGGGAGTATGGCTACACCTTC.

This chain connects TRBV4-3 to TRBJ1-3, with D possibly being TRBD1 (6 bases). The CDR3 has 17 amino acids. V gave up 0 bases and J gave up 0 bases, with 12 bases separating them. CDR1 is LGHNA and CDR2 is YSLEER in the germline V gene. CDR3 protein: CASSQDTGQSSGNTIYF. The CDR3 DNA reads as TGCGCCAGCAGCCAAGACACAGGACAGAGCTCTGGAAACACCATATATTTT.

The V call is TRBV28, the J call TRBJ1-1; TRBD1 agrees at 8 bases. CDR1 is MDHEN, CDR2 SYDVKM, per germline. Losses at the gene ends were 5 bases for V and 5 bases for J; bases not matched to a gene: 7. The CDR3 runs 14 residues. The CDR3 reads CASSLRDRRTEAFF. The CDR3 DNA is TGTGCCAGCAGTCTCCGGGACAGGAGAACTGAAGCTTTCTTT.

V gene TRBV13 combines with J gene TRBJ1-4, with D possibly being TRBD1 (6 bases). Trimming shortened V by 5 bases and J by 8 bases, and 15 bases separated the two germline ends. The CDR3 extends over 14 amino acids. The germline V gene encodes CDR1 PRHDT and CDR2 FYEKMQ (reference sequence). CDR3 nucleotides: TGTGCCAGCAGCCCGAGGGACAATGAAGAAAAACTGTTTTTT. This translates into CASSPRDNEEKLFF.

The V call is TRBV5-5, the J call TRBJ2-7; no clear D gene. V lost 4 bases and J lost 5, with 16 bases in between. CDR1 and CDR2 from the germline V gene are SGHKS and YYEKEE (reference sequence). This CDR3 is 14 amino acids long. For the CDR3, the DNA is TGTGCCAGCAGCCGCAGGAGTGAGAAAGACGAGCAGTACTTC. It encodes CASSRRSEKDEQYF.

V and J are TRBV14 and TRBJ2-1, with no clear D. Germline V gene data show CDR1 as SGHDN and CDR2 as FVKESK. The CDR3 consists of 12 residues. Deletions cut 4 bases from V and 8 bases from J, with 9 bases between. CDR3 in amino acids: CASSPLNDEQFF. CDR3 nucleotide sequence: TGTGCCAGCAGCCCGCTCAATGATGAGCAGTTCTTC.

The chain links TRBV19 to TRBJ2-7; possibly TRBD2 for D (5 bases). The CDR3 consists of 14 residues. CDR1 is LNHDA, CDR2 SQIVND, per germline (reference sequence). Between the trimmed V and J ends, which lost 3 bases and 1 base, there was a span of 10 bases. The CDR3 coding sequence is TGTGCCAGTAGTATCCGGGAAAGGTCCTACGAGCAGTACTTC. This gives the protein CASSIRERSYEQYF.

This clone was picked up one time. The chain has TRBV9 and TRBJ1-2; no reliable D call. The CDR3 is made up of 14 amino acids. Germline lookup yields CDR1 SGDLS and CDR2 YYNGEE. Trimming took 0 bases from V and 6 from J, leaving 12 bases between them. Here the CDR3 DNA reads TGTGCCAGCAGCGTAGGTTTCTTCGGAGATGGCTACACCTTC. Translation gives CASSVGFFGDGYTF.

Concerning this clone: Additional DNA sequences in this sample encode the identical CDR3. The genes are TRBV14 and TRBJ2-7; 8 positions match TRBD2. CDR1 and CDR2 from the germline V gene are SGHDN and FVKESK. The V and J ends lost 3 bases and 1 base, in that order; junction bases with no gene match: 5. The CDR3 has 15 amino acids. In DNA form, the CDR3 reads TGTGCCAGCAGCCAGGGGAGCGGGGGTTCCTACGAGCAGTACTTC. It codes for CASSQGSGGSYEQYF.

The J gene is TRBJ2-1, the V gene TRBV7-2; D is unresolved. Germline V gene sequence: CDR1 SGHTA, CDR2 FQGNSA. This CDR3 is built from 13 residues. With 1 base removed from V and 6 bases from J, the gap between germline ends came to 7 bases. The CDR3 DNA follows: TGTGCCAGCAGCTTAGTGAACCCCAATGAGCAGTTCTTC. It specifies CASSLVNPNEQFF.

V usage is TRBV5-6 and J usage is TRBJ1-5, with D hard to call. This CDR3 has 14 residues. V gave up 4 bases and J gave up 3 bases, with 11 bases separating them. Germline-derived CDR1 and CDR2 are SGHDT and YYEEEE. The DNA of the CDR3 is TGTGCCAGCAGCGAAGGACCGGCCAATCAGCCCCAGCATTTT. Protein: CASSEGPANQPQHF. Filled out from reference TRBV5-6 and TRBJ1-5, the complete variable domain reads DAGVTQSPTHLIKTRGQQVTLRCSPKSGHDTVSWYQQALGQGPQFIFQYYEEEERQRGNFPDRFSGHQFPNYSSELNVNALLLGDSALYLCASSEGPANQPQHFGDGTRLSIL.

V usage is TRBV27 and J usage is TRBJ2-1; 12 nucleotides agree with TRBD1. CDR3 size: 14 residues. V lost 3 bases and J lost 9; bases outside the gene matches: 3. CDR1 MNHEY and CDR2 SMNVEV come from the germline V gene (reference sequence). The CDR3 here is CASSFGTGGGEQFF. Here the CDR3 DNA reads TGTGCCAGCAGTTTTGGGACAGGGGGCGGTGAGCAGTTCTTC.

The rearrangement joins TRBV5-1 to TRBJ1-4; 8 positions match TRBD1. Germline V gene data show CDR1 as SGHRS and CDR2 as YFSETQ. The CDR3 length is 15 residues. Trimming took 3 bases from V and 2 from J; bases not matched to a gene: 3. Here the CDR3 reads CASSSDRGTNEKLFF. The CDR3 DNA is TGCGCCAGCAGCTCTGACAGGGGTACTAATGAAAAACTGTTTTTT.

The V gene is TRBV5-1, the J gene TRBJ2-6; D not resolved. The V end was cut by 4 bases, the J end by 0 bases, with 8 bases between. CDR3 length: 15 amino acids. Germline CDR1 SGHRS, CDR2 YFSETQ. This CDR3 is CASSPLSSGANVLTF. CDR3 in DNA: TGCGCCAGCAGCCCTTTGAGCTCTGGGGCCAACGTCCTGACTTTC.

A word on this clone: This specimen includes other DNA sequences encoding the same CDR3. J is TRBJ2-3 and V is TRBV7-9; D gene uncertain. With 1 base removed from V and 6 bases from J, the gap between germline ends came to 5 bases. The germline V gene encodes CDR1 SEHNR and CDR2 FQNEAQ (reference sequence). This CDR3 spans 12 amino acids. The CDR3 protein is CASSLGADTQYF. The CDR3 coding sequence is TGTGCCAGCAGCTTAGGGGCGGATACGCAGTATTTT. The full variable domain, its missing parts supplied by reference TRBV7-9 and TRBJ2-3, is DTGVSQNPRHKITKRGQNVTFRCDPISEHNRLYWYRQTLGQGPEFLTYFQNEAQLEKSRLLSDRFSAERPKGSFSTLEIQRTEQGDSAMYLCASSLGADTQYFGPGTRLTVL.

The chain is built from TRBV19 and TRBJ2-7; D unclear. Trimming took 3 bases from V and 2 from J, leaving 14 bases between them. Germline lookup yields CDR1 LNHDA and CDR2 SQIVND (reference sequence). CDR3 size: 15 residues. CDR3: CASSMVYRTTYEQYF. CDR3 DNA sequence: TGTGCCAGTAGTATGGTTTACCGCACAACCTACGAGCAGTACTTC.

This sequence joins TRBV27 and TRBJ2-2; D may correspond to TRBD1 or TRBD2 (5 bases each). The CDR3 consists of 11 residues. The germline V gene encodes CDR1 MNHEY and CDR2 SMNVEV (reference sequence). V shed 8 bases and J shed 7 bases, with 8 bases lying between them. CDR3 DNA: TGTGCCAGCGGGACGGGCGGGGAGCTGTTTTTT. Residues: CASGTGGELFF.

The CDR3 spells CSVEEGTESYEQYF. In nucleotides, the CDR3 is TGCAGCGTTGAGGAAGGGACAGAGTCCTACGAGCAGTACTTC. J is TRBJ2-7 and V is TRBV29-1, with 7 bases lining up with TRBD1. The V gene end was trimmed by 3 bases and the J gene end by 1 base; junction bases not matched to a gene: 6. Germline-derived CDR1 and CDR2 are SQVTM and ANQGSEA. CDR3 length: 14 residues.

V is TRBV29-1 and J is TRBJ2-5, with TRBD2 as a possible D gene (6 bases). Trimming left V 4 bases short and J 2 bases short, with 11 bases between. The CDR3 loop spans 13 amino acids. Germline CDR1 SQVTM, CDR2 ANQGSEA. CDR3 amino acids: CSVVPGVQETQYF. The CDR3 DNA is TGCAGCGTTGTACCGGGGGTACAAGAGACCCAGTACTTC.

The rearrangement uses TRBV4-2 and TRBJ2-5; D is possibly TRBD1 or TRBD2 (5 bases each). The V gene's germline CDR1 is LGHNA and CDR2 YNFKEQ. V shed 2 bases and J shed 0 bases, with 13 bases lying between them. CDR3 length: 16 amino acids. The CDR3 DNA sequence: TGTGCCAGCAGCCAAATGGTCGGGGCTGACCAAGAGACCCAGTACTTC. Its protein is CASSQMVGADQETQYF.